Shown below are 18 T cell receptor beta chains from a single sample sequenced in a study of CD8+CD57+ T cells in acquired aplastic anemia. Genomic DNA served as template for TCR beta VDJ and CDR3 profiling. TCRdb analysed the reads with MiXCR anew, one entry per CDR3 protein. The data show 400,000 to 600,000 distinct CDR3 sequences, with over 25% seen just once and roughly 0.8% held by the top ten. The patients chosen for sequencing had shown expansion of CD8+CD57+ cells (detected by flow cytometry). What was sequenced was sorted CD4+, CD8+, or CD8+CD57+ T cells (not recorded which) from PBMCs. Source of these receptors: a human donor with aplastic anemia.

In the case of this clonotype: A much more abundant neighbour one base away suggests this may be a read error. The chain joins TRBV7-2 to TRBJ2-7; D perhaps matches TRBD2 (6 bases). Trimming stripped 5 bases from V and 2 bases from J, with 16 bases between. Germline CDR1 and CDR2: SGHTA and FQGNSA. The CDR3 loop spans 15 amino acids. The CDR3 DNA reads TGTGCCAGCAGCACCCGAGTGGGAGGACCCTACGAGCAGTACTTC. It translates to CASSTRVGGPYEQYF.

This chain's CDR3 is CASSRPGNSPLHF. The CDR3 nucleotides read TGCGCCAGCAGCCGTCCGGGGAATTCACCCCTCCACTTT. The chain recombines TRBV4-1 with TRBJ1-6; no clear D gene. This CDR3 is 13 amino acids long. V was shortened by 4 bases and J by 7 bases, with 8 bases between the two germline ends. In germline, CDR1 is MGHRA, CDR2 YSYEKL.

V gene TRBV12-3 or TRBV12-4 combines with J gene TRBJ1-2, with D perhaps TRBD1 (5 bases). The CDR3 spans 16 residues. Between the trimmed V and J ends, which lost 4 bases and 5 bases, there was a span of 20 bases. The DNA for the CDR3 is TGTGCCAGCAGTTACGGGGGGACCGGGAATATATATGGCTACACCTTC. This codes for CASSYGGTGNIYGYTF.

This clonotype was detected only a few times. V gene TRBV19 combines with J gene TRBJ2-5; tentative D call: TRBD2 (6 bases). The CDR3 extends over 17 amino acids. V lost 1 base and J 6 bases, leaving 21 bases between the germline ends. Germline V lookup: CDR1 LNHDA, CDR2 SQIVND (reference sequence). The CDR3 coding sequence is TGTGCCAGTAGTATAGGGACCCGGCTACTAGCAGGGCAGACCCAGTACTTC. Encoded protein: CASSIGTRLLAGQTQYF. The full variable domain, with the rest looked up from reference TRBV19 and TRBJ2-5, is DGGITQSPKYLFRKEGQNVTLSCEQNLNHDAMYWYRQDPGQGLRLIYYSQIVNDFQKGDIAEGYSVSREKKESFPLTVTSAQKNPTAFYLCASSIGTRLLAGQTQYFGPGTRLLVL.

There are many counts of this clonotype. CDR3 sequence: CSASQRNTEAFF. CDR3 sequence (DNA): TGCAGTGCTAGCCAGAGGAACACTGAAGCTTTCTTT. The V gene is TRBV20-1, the J gene TRBJ1-1, with no clear D. Germline V gene lookup returns CDR1 DFQATT and CDR2 SNEGSKA (reference sequence). V was clipped by 3 bases and J by 1 base, with 6 bases between them. This CDR3 spans 12 amino acids.

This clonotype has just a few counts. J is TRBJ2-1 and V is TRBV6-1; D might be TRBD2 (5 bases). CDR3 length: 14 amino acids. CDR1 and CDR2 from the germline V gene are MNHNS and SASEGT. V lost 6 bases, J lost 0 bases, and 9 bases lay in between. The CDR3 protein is CASRGTSSYNEQFF. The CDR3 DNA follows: TGTGCCAGCAGAGGAACTAGCTCCTACAATGAGCAGTTCTTC.

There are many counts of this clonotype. The CDR3 sequence: CAISPWKTGGRNEQFF. CDR3 bases: TGTGCCATCAGTCCCTGGAAGACAGGGGGACGAAATGAGCAGTTCTTC. The V and J genes are TRBV10-3 and TRBJ2-1; 9 bases fit TRBD1. This CDR3 has 16 residues. The germline gives CDR1 ENHRY, CDR2 SYGVKD. Losses at the gene ends were 5 bases for V and 7 bases for J; bases not matched to a gene: 12.

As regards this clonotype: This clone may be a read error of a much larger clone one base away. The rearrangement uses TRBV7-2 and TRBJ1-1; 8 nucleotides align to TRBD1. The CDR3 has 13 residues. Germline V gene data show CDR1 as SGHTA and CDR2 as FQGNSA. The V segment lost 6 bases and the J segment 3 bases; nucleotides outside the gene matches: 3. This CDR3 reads CASRVQGDTEAFF. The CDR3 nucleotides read TGTGCCAGCAGAGTACAGGGGGACACTGAAGCTTTCTTT.

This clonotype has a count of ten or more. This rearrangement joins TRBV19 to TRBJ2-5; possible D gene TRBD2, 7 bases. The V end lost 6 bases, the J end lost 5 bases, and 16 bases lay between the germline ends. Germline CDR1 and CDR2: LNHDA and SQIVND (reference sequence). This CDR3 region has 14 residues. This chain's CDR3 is CASRRTGGRETQYF. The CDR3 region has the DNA TGTGCCAGTAGGAGGACGGGGGGCCGGGAGACCCAGTACTTC.

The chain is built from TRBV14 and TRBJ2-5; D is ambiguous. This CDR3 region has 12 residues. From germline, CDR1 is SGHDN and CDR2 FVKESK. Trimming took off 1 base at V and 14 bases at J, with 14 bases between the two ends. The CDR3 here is CASSQALPPRYF. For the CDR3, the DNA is TGTGCCAGCAGCCAAGCCCTCCCTCCCCGTTACTTC.

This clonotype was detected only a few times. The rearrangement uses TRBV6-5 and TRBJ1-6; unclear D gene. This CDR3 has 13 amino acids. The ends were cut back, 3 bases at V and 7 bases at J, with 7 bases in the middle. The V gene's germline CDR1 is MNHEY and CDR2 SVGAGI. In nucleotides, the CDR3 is TGTGCCAGCAGTTATCCGGGAAATTCACCCCTCCACTTT. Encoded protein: CASSYPGNSPLHF.

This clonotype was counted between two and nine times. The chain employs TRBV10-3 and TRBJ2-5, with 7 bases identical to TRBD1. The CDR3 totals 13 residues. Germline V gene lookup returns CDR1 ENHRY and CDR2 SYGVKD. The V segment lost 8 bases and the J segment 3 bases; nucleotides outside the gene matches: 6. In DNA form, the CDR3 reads TGTGCCATCGCATATACAGGGGAAGAGACCCAGTACTTC. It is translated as CAIAYTGEETQYF.

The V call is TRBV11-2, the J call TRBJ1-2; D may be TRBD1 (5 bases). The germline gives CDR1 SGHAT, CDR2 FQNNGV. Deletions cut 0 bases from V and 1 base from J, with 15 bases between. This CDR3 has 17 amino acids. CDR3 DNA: TGTGCCAGCAGCTTAGATCCCCCTCCCGGGGGTAACTATGGCTACACCTTC. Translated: CASSLDPPPGGNYGYTF.

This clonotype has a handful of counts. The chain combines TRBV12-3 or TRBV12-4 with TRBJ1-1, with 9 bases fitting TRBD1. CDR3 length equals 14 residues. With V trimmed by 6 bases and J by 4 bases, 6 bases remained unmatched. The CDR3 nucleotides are TGTGCCAGCAGCCGGACAGGGGAGAGCACTGAAGCTTTCTTT. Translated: CASSRTGESTEAFF.

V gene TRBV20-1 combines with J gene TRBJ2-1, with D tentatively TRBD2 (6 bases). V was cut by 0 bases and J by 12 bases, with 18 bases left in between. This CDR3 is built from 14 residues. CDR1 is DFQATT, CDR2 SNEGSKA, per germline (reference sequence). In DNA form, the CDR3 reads TGCAGTGCTAGAGATCCCAGGGAGGTAGTGTTGCAGTTCTTC. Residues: CSARDPREVVLQFF.

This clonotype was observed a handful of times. CDR3 region: CASSQAGQGNSYNEQFF. The CDR3 coding sequence is TGTGCCAGCAGCCAGGCGGGACAGGGGAATTCCTACAATGAGCAGTTCTTC. The V call is TRBV14, the J call TRBJ2-1; 10 bases are shared with TRBD1. With V trimmed by 3 bases and J by 1 base, 6 bases remained unmatched. This CDR3 has 17 residues. The V gene's germline CDR1 is SGHDN and CDR2 FVKESK.

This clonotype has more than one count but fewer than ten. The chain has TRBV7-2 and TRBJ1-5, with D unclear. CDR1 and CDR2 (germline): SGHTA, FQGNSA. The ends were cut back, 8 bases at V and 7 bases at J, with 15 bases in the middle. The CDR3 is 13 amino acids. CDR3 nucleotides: TGTGCCAGCTCACCAGCAAACTGGCAGCCCCAGCATTTT. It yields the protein CASSPANWQPQHF.

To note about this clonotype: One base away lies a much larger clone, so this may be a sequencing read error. The CDR3 protein is CAISYSSTDTQYF. The CDR3 DNA reads TGTGCCATCAGTTACTCGAGCACAGATACGCAGTATTTT. This rearrangement joins TRBV6-5 to TRBJ2-3; D remains unclear. Germline-derived CDR1 and CDR2 are MNHEY and SVGAGI. The CDR3 sequence is 13 residues long.